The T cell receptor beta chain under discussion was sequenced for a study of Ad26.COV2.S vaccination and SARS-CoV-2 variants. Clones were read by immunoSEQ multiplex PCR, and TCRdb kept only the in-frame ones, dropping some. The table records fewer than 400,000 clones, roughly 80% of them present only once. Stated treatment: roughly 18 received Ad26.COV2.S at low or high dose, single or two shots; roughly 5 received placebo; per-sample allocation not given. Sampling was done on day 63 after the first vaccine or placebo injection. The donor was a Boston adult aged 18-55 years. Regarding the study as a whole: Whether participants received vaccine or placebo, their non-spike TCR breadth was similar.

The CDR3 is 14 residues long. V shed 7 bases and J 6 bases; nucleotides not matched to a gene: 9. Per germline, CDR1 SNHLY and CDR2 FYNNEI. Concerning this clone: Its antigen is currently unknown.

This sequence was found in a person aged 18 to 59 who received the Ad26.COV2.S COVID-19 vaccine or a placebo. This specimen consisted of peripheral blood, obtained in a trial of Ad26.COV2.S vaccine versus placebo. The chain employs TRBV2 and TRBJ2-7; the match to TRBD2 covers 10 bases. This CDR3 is CASKLSGGPIEQYF. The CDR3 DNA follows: TGTGCCAGCAAACTTAGCGGGGGGCCGATCGAGCAGTACTTC.